This record covers a single T cell receptor (beta chain). The source of the sample is a study of blood T cell repertoires in COVID-19. Study information: Donors in the United States, Italy and Spain gave samples during acute or convalescent COVID-19. The cDNA or gDNA used as material had been derived from T cells, B-cell-depleted T cells, or PBMCs.

Germline CDR1 is SGHTA and CDR2 is FQGTGA. J gave up 9 bases and V 6 bases, and 11 bases lay outside the gene matches. There are 15 residues in the CDR3. In the original workflow: It was from reference gene primer amplification that nucleated cell counts were estimated. TCRdb keeps only in-frame clones here, not all; method: immunoSEQ multiplex PCR. That table is the source of V, J and clone size, and D and trimming were worked out from the DNA. The sample has some 41,000 clones, roughly 87% seen once. The chain links TRBV7-3 to TRBJ1-6, with 7 bases aligning to TRBD1. The sequencing input was peripheral blood. This receptor was identified in a woman aged 80 or over with active COVID-19. The CDR3 spells CASSSTTGRGSPLHF. The CDR3 bases are TGTGCCAGCAGTTCAACGACAGGGCGAGGTTCACCCCTCCACTTT.